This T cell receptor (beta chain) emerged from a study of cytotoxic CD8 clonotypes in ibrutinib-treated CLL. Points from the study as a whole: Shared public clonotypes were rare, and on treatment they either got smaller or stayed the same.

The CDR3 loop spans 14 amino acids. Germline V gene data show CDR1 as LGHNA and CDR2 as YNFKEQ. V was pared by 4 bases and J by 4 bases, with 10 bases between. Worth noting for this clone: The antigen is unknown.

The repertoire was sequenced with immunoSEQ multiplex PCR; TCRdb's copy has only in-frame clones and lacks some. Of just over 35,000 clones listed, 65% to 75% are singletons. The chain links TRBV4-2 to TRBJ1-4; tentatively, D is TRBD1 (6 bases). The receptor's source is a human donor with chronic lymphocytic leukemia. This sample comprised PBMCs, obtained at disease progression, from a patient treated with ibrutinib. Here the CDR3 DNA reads TGTGCCAGCAGCCCGAGGGGGGTTAATGAAAAACTGTTTTTT. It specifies CASSPRGVNEKLFF.